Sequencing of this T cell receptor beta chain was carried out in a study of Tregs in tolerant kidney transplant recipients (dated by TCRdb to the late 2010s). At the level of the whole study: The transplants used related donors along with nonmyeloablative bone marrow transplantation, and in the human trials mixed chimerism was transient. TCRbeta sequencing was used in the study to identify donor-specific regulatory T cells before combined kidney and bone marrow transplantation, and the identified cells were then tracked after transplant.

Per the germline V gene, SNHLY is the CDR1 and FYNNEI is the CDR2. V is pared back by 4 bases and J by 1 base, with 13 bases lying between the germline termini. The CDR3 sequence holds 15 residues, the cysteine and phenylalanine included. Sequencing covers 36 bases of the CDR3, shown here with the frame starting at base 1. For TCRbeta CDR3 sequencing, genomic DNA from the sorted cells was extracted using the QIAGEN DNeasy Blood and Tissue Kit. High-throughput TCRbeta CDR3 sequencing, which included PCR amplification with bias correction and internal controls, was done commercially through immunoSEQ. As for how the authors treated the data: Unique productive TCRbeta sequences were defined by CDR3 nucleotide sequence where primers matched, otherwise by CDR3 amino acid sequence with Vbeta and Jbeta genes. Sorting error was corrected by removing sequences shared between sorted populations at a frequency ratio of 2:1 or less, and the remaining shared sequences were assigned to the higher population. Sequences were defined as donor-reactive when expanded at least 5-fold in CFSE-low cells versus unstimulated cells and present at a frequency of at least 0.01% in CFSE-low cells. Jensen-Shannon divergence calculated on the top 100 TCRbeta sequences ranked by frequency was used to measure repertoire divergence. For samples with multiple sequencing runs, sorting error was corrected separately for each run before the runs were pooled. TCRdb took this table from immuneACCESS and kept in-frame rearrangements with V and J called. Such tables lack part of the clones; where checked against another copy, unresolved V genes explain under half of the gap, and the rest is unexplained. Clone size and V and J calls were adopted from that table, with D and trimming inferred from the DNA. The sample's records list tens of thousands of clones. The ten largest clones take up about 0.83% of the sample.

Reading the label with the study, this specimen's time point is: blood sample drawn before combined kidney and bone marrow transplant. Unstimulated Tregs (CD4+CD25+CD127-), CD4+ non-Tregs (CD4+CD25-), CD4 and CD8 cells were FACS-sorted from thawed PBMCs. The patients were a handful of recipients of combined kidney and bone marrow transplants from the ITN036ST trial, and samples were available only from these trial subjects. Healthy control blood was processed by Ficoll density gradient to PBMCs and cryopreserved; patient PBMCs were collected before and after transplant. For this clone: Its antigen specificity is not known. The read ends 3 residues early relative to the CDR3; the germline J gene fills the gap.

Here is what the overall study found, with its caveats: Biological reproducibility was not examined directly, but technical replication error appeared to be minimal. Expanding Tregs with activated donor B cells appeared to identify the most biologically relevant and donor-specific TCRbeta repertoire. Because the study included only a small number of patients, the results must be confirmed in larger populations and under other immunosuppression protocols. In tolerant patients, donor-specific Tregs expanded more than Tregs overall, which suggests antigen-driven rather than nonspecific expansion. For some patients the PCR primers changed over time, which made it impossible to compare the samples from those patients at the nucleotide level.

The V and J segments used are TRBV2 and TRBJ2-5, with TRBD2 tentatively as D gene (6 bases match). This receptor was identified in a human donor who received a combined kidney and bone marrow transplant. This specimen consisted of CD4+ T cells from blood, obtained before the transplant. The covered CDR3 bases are TGTGCCAGCAGTGTTACCGGGACTCTCCAAGAGACC. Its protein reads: CASSVTGTLQET. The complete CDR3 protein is CASSVTGTLQETQYF.